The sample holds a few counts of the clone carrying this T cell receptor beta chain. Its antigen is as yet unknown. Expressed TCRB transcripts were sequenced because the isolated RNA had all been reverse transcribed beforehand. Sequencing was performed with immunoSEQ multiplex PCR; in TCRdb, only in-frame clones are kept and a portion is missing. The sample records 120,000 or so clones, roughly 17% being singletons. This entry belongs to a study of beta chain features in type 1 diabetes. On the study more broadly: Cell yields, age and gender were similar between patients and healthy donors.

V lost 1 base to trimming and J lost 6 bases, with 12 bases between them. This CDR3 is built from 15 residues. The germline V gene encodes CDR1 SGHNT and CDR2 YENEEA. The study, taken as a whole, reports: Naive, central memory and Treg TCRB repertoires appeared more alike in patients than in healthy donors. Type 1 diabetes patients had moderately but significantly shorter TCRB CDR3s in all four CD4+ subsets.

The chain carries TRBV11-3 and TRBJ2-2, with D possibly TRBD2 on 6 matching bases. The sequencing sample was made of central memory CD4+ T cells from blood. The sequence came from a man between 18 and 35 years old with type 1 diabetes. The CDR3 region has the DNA TGTGCCAGCAGCTTAGGACTAGTTTACGCCGGGGAGCTGTTTTTT. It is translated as CASSLGLVYAGELFF.